A single sample gave rise to the 27 T cell receptor beta chains below, sequenced in a study of cytomegalovirus exposure and HLA in healthy donors. The assay was immunoSEQ multiplex PCR, and TCRdb's table has in-frame clones only and misses some. The table has 200,000 to 250,000 clones, 80% to 95% seen once. Sequenced sample: PBMCs. The receptors come from a woman between 18 and 29 years old in good health and CMV-seronegative.

Here the CDR3 reads CASSDTTGGYYGYTF. CDR3 bases: TGTGCCAGCAGCGACACGACAGGGGGGTACTATGGCTACACCTTC. V is TRBV7-2 and J is TRBJ1-2, with 9 bases identical to TRBD1. The V segment lost 5 bases and the J segment 3 bases; nucleotides outside the gene matches: 7. The CDR3 is 15 residues long. The germline V gene encodes CDR1 SGHTA and CDR2 FQGNSA.

About this clone itself: This CDR3 is also generated by other DNA sequences in the sample. CDR3 nucleotide sequence: TGTGCCAGCAGTCCCCAGGGCAGCTACGAGCAGTACTTC. Its translation: CASSPQGSYEQYF. The chain links TRBV27 to TRBJ2-7, with D perhaps matching TRBD1 (5 bases). The V gene lost 5 bases and the J gene lost 3 bases, with 11 bases spanning the gap. CDR3 length equals 13 residues. Germline CDR1 is MNHEY and CDR2 is SMNVEV (reference sequence).

The chain employs TRBV10-1 and TRBJ2-2, with D possibly being TRBD2 (5 bases). The V end lost 2 bases, the J end lost 5 bases, and 15 bases lay between the germline ends. CDR1 and CDR2 (germline): WNHNN, SYGVQD (reference sequence). The CDR3 covers 16 residues. In DNA, the CDR3 is TGCGCCAGCAGTGAGGAGGGCCTACCGGGGACCGGGGAGCTGTTTTTT. Residues: CASSEEGLPGTGELFF.

V gene TRBV19 combines with J gene TRBJ2-1; a weak D match, TRBD2 (6 bases). V lost 5 bases and J lost 4, with 18 bases in between. Germline V gives CDR1 LNHDA, CDR2 SQIVND (reference sequence). The CDR3 is made up of 16 amino acids. For the CDR3, the DNA is TGTGCCAGTAGTCCCGAACCGGGACTGGTGTACAATGAGCAGTTCTTC. Protein sequence: CASSPEPGLVYNEQFF.

The chain uses TRBV28 and TRBJ2-3; weak D call: TRBD2 (7 bases). CDR3 size: 17 residues. Germline assignment: CDR1 MDHEN and CDR2 SYDVKM. Trimming took 2 bases from V and 3 from J, leaving 18 bases between them. CDR3 sequence: CASSLVGGDRGTDTQYF. For the CDR3, the DNA is TGTGCCAGCAGTTTAGTAGGGGGGGATAGAGGAACAGATACGCAGTATTTT.

V and J are TRBV16 and TRBJ2-3; 14 nucleotides match TRBD2. Germline CDR1 KGHSY, CDR2 FQNENV. The CDR3 is made up of 16 amino acids. The ends lost 1 base at V and 4 bases at J; junction bases unmatched: 1. The CDR3 reads CASSQLGLAGADTQYF. Here the CDR3 DNA reads TGTGCCAGCAGCCAATTGGGACTAGCGGGAGCAGATACGCAGTATTTT.

J is TRBJ1-1 and V is TRBV2; D remains ambiguous. V lost 6 bases, J lost 5 bases, and 13 bases lay in between. The CDR3 is 13 amino acids. Germline values: CDR1 SNHLY, CDR2 FYNNEI. CDR3 region: CASSPPTGTEAFF. The CDR3 coding sequence is TGTGCCAGCAGCCCACCGACGGGGACTGAAGCTTTCTTT.

This clone was seen just once. The chain employs TRBV6-1 and TRBJ1-5; D is unresolved. Germline CDR1 and CDR2: MNHNS and SASEGT. The CDR3 spans 15 residues. V lost 3 bases to trimming and J lost 9 bases, with 18 bases between them. CDR3 coding DNA: TGTGCCAGCAGTGACGAACCCCAACCGGGTCCGCCCCAGCATTTT. Amino acids: CASSDEPQPGPPQHF.

This clone was recorded only once. The chain links TRBV7-9 to TRBJ2-3, with TRBD2 matching over 10 bases. The CDR3 runs to 16 residues. From germline, CDR1 is SEHNR and CDR2 FQNEAQ (reference sequence). Unmatched junction bases numbered 10, after V lost 5 bases and J lost 5 bases. The CDR3 region is CASSPILAGVQDTQYF. The CDR3 DNA sequence: TGTGCCAGCAGCCCTATTCTAGCGGGAGTACAAGATACGCAGTATTTT.

The V gene is TRBV19, the J gene TRBJ1-2; tentative D call: TRBD1 (6 bases). V was clipped by 11 bases and J by 4 bases, with 14 bases between them. Germline CDR1 LNHDA, CDR2 SQIVND (reference sequence). This CDR3 has 12 amino acids. The CDR3 loop reads CAGFGQPYGYTF. CDR3 bases: TGTGCCGGATTTGGACAGCCCTATGGCTACACCTTC.

Here the CDR3 DNA reads TGTGCCAGCAGCCCTCGTCCCGGGACTAGCGGGAGTCAGTACGAGCAGTACTTC. It is translated as CASSPRPGTSGSQYEQYF. The chain couples TRBV9 to TRBJ2-7; 14 positions match TRBD2. The V segment lost 4 bases and the J segment 4 bases; nucleotides outside the gene matches: 13. The CDR3 loop spans 18 amino acids. Germline V gives CDR1 SGDLS, CDR2 YYNGEE.

The V gene is TRBV4-1, the J gene TRBJ1-1, with TRBD1 as a possible D gene (6 bases). This CDR3 is 16 amino acids long. The germline gives CDR1 MGHRA, CDR2 YSYEKL. Trimming shortened V by 4 bases and J by 0 bases, and 15 bases separated the two germline ends. CDR3 bases: TGCGCCAGCAGCCGTCGATCAGGGGACATGAACACTGAAGCTTTCTTT. This sequence encodes CASSRRSGDMNTEAFF.

The genes are TRBV2 and TRBJ2-1; D remains unclear. Germline CDR1 SNHLY, CDR2 FYNNEI. Trimming pared 8 bases from V and 8 bases from J, leaving 28 bases between. CDR3 length equals 17 residues. CDR3 DNA sequence: TGTGCCAGCGGAGACCCGGTTGGCTTTCTCATATTACATGAGCAGTTCTTC. Its translation: CASGDPVGFLILHEQFF.

This chain connects TRBV2 to TRBJ2-3, with TRBD2 identical over 8 bases. J was trimmed by 1 base and V by 7 bases; bases with no gene match: 4. Germline CDR1 and CDR2: SNHLY and FYNNEI. CDR3 length: 14 amino acids. The CDR3 nucleotides are TGTGCCAGCAAAAACGGGAGGGGCACAGATACGCAGTATTTT. Amino acids: CASKNGRGTDTQYF.

Worth noting for this clone: This sample also contains other DNA sequences that code for the same CDR3. This chain uses TRBV9 with TRBJ2-7; TRBD1 matches at 7 bases. Trimming removed 2 bases from V and 0 bases from J; junction bases left unmatched: 2. The CDR3 covers 14 residues. Germline CDR1 and CDR2: SGDLS and YYNGEE. The CDR3: CASSVRDSSYEQYF. The CDR3 DNA follows: TGTGCCAGCAGCGTTCGGGACAGCTCCTACGAGCAGTACTTC.

The CDR3 DNA reads as TGTGCCAGCAGCTTAGGGACAGGGGGAGCGAACACTGAAGCTTTCTTT. Protein sequence: CASSLGTGGANTEAFF. The gene calls are TRBV11-2 and TRBJ1-1; 10 bases are a match to TRBD1. The CDR3 runs to 16 residues. CDR1 SGHAT and CDR2 FQNNGV come from the germline V gene. Losses at the gene ends were 1 base for V and 1 base for J; bases not matched to a gene: 3.

About this clone itself: The sample carries other DNA sequences with the same CDR3. CDR3 sequence reads: CAWSVGGGEQYF. CDR3 DNA sequence: TGTGCCTGGAGTGTCGGAGGAGGCGAGCAGTACTTC. J is TRBJ2-7 and V is TRBV30; maybe TRBD2 (5 bases). The CDR3 runs 12 residues. Between the trimmed V and J ends, which lost 0 bases and 6 bases, there was a span of 9 bases. CDR1 is GTSNPN, CDR2 SVGIG, per germline (reference sequence). Combining the CDR3 with reference TRBV30 and TRBJ2-7 gives the whole variable domain SQTIHQWPATLVQPVGSPLSLECTVEGTSNPNLYWYRQAAGRGLQLLFYSVGIGQISSEVPQNLSASRPQDRQFILSSKKLLLSDSGFYLCAWSVGGGEQYFGPGTRLTVT.

V and J are TRBV6-1 and TRBJ1-4; possibly TRBD1 for D (6 bases). The CDR3 has 16 amino acids. Germline lookup yields CDR1 MNHNS and CDR2 SASEGT. Between the trimmed V and J ends, which lost 4 bases and 4 bases, there was a span of 16 bases. CDR3: CASSGTMTGVNEKLFF. The CDR3, as DNA: TGTGCCAGCAGTGGAACGATGACAGGAGTTAATGAAAAACTGTTTTTT.

The V call is TRBV5-1, the J call TRBJ2-4; the match to TRBD2 covers 15 bases. The CDR3 totals 16 residues. Unmatched junction bases numbered 2, after V lost 2 bases and J lost 5 bases. Germline V gene data show CDR1 as SGHRS and CDR2 as YFSETQ. CDR3 residues: CASSFGLAGGENIQYF. The CDR3 nucleotides are TGCGCCAGCAGCTTCGGACTAGCGGGAGGGGAAAACATTCAGTACTTC. Variable domain in full (rest from reference TRBV5-1 and TRBJ2-4): KAGVTQTPRYLIKTRGQQVTLSCSPISGHRSVSWYQQTPGQGLQFLFEYFSETQRNKGNFPGRFSGRQFSNSRSEMNVSTLELGDSALYLCASSFGLAGGENIQYFGAGTRLSVL.

The gene calls are TRBV6-5 and TRBJ2-1, with 10 nucleotides matching TRBD2. This CDR3 spans 14 amino acids. CDR1 and CDR2 (germline): MNHEY, SVGAGI. V dropped 0 bases and J dropped 7; count of bases not matched to a gene: 0. This chain's CDR3 is CASSYSGLANEQFF. The CDR3 bases are TGTGCCAGCAGTTACTCGGGACTAGCGAATGAGCAGTTCTTC.

This clone was observed a single time. This sequence joins TRBV2 and TRBJ2-7; 12 nucleotides match TRBD2. The CDR3 runs 15 residues. Losses at the gene ends were 3 bases for V and 2 bases for J; bases not matched to a gene: 2. Germline CDR1 SNHLY, CDR2 FYNNEI. CDR3 nucleotides: TGTGCCAGCAGTGACCGACTAGCGGGAGCCTACGAGCAGTACTTC. Encoded protein: CASSDRLAGAYEQYF.

The sample holds one count of this clone. The chain recombines TRBV7-2 with TRBJ2-5, with D possibly TRBD1 on 6 matching bases. The germline V gene has CDR1 SGHTA and CDR2 FQGNSA. The CDR3 loop spans 14 amino acids. Trimming pared 5 bases from V and 5 bases from J, leaving 15 bases between. The CDR3 spells CASSQVTGQETQYF. The DNA for the CDR3 is TGTGCCAGCAGCCAGGTCACAGGGCAGGAGACCCAGTACTTC.

This sequence joins TRBV11-2 and TRBJ2-1, with 10 positions matching TRBD1. This CDR3 contains 18 residues. J lost 4 bases, V lost 2 bases, and 11 bases had no gene match. Germline V gene data show CDR1 as SGHAT and CDR2 as FQNNGV. The CDR3 sequence: CASSLSQNRGQGYNEQFF. Written as DNA, the CDR3 is TGTGCCAGCAGCTTAAGCCAGAACCGGGGACAGGGGTACAATGAGCAGTTCTTC. The variable domain in full, completed from reference TRBV11-2 and TRBJ2-1, reads EAGVAQSPRYKIIEKRQSVAFWCNPISGHATLYWYQQILGQGPKLLIQFQNNGVVDDSQLPKDRFSAERLKGVDSTLKIQPAKLEDSAVYLCASSLSQNRGQGYNEQFFGPGTRLTVL.

The chain uses TRBV29-1 and TRBJ1-2; D uncertain. V dropped 7 bases and J dropped 4 bases, with 16 bases sitting between them. Germline loops: CDR1 SQVTM, CDR2 ANQGSEA. The length of the CDR3 is 13 residues. The CDR3 region is CSADHEPGYGYTF. The CDR3 DNA sequence: TGCAGCGCCGACCATGAACCGGGCTATGGCTACACCTTC.

J is TRBJ1-5 and V is TRBV5-4, with 9 bases that match TRBD1. Germline CDR1 and CDR2: SGHNT and YYREEE (reference sequence). The CDR3 runs 14 residues. V was clipped by 4 bases and J by 5 bases; unmatched bases: 4. CDR3 region: CASSEGQGDQPQHF. CDR3 in DNA: TGTGCCAGCAGCGAGGGACAGGGTGATCAGCCCCAGCATTTT. Based on the CDR3 plus reference TRBV5-4 and TRBJ1-5, the full variable domain is ETGVTQSPTHLIKTRGQQVTLRCSSQSGHNTVSWYQQALGQGPQFIFQYYREEENGRGNFPPRFSGLQFPNYSSELNVNALELDDSALYLCASSEGQGDQPQHFGDGTRLSIL.

This clone showed up just once. The rearrangement links TRBV27 to TRBJ1-5; the D gene is possibly TRBD1 (6 bases). Trimming shortened V by 6 bases and J by 7 bases, and 16 bases separated the two germline ends. The CDR3 sequence is 14 residues long. Germline V gives CDR1 MNHEY, CDR2 SMNVEV (reference sequence). In DNA, the CDR3 is TGTGCCAGCAGGATAAGCAGGGGAGGGCAGCCCCAGCATTTT. Encoded protein: CASRISRGGQPQHF.

The rearrangement uses TRBV28 and TRBJ1-5, with TRBD1 matching over 8 bases. From germline, CDR1 is MDHEN and CDR2 SYDVKM. There are 15 residues in the CDR3. V gave up 7 bases and J gave up 3 bases; unmatched junction bases: 8. The CDR3 DNA is TGTGCCAGCATGGGGGCAGGGGGCCACAATCAGCCCCAGCATTTT. This gives the protein CASMGAGGHNQPQHF.